Listed here is a single TCR beta chain. The target antigen is unknown. Per germline, CDR1 SQVTM and CDR2 ANQGSEA. The CDR3 runs 12 residues. The V gene lost 0 bases and the J gene lost 7 bases, with 9 bases spanning the gap. Timing groups of about 4 and about 12 weeks for second doses were pooled. This sample stems from a study of T cell responses to AZD1222 COVID-19 vaccine. Study-level points and caveats: Two AZD1222 doses significantly raised spike-specific TCR breadth and depth over controls. The span of vaccine-associated CD4 TCRs extended across spike, with dominance at 160-218 and 743-854. There were repertoire samples only from the period after the peak T cell response.

The table came from immunoSEQ multiplex PCR; TCRdb's copy has only in-frame clones and leaves some out. The sample has 95,000 to 150,000 clones; about 85% are singletons. The chain has TRBV29-1 and TRBJ1-1; D gene uncertain. The TCR comes from an adult who received the AZD1222 COVID-19 vaccine. The sequenced sample was peripheral blood, obtained 28 days after the second AZD1222 dose. This CDR3 is CSVEDAGFEAFF. The CDR3 coding sequence is TGCAGCGTTGAAGATGCGGGCTTTGAAGCTTTCTTT. Full variable domain (missing parts from reference TRBV29-1 and TRBJ1-1): SAVISQKPSRDICQRGTSLTIQCQVDSQVTMMFWYRQQPGQSLTLIATANQGSEATYESGFVIDKFPISRPNLTFSTLTVSNMSPEDSSIYLCSVEDAGFEAFFGQGTRLTVV.